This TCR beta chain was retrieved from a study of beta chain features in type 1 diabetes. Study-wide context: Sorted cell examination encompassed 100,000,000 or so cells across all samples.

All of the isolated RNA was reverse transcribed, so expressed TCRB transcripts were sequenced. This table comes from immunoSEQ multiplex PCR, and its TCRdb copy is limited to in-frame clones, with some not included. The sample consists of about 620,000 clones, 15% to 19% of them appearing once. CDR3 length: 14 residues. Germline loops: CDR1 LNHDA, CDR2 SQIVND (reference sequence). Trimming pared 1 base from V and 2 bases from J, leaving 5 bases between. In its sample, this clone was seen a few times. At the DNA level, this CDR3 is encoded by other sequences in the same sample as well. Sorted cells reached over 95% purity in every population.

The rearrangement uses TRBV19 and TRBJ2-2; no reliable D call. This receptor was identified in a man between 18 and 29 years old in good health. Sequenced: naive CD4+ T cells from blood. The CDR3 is CASSIGGNTGELFF. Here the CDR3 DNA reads TGTGCCAGTAGTATAGGCGGTAACACCGGGGAGCTGTTTTTT.